This T cell receptor (beta chain) came from a study of blood T cell repertoires in COVID-19. Study as a whole: The study drew acute and convalescent COVID-19 samples from the United States, Italy and Spain.

The CDR3 totals 13 residues. The germline CDR1 and CDR2 sequences are SGHVS and FQNEAQ. Trimming removed 1 base at V and 6 bases at J, with 6 bases between. As originally analysed: Amplification with reference gene primers provided the estimates of nucleated cell counts. Data came from immunoSEQ multiplex PCR; TCRdb stores just in-frame clones and leaves some out. V, J and clone size reflect that table, while D and trimming were determined from the DNA. The repertoire has 190,000 or so clones, 85% to 90% of them found once; the top ten carry 2.9%. This clone has just one count. This chain joins TRBV7-8 and TRBJ2-2; a possible D gene is TRBD1 (5 bases). The clonotype was recovered from a woman younger than 45 with active or convalescent COVID-19. Sequenced: peripheral blood. The CDR3 here is CASSLEGSGELFF. The CDR3 DNA is TGTGCCAGCAGCTTAGAGGGGTCCGGGGAGCTGTTTTTT.